The T cell receptor (beta chain) described here comes from a study of blood T cells in healthy people across ages. Germline CDR1 and CDR2: SGHTA and FQGNSA. The ends lost 1 base at V and 11 bases at J; junction bases unmatched: 17. The CDR3 sequence is 18 residues long. Sample-barcoded 5' priming and a J-beta primer mix drove a second PCR of about 6 to 12 cycles. TCRdb redid the calling of the 5' RACE reads with MiXCR, one entry per CDR3 protein. The profile covers roughly 1.5 million distinct CDR3 sequences, with about 42% appearing a single time and around 4% taken by the ten largest. The origin of this receptor is a woman between 18 and 30 years old in good health. Sample: blood. This chain joins TRBV7-2 and TRBJ2-1; TRBD2 agrees at 10 bases. CDR3 coding DNA: TGTGCCAGCAGCTTAGTCTTGAATAGCGGGAGGACACGGGGAAAGCAGTTCTTC. This gives the protein CASSLVLNSGRTRGKQFF.